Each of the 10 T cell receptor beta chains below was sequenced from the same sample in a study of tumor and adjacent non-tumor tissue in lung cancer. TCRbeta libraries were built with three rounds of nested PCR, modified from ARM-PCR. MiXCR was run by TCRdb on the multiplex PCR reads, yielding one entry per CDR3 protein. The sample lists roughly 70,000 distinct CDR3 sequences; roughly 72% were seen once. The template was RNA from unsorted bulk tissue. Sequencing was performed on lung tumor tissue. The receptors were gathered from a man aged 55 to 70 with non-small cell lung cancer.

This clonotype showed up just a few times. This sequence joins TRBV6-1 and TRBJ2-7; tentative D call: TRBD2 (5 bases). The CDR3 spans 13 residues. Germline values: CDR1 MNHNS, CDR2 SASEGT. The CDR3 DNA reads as TGTGCTAGCGCTTGGGATGAAAGCTACGAGCAGTACTTC. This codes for CASAWDESYEQYF.

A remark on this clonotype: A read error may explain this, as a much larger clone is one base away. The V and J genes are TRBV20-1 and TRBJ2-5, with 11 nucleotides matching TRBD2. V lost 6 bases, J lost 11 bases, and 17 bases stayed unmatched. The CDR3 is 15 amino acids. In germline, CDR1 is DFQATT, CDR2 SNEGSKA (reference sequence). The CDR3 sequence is CSAANSGRAFGTQYF. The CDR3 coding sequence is TGCAGTGCCGCCAATAGCGGGAGGGCCTTTGGGACACAGTACTTC.

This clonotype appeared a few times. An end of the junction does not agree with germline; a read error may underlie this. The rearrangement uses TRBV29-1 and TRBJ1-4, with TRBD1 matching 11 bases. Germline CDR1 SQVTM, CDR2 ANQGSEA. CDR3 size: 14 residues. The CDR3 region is CSLGTGGTNEKLFF. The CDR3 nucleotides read TGTAGCCTCGGGACAGGGGGAACTAATGAAAAACTGTTTTTT.

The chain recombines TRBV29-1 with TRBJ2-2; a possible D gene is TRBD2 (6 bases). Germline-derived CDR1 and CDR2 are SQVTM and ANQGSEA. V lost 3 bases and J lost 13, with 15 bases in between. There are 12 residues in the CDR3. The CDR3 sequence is CSVEGLGRGLFF. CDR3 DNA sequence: TGCAGCGTTGAGGGGTTGGGGCGGGGGCTGTTTTTT.

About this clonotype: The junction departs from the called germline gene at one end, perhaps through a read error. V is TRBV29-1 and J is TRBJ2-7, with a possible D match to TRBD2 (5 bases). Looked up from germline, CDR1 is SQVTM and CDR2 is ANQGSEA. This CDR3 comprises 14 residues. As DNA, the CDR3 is TGCAGCGTCTACGGGGAAGCATCTTCCTACGGGCAGTACTTC. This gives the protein CSVYGEASSYGQYF.

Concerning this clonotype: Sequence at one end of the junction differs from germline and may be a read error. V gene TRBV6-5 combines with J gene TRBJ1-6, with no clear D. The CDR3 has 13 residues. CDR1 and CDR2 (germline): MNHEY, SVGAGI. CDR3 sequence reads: CASSYSSNPPFHF. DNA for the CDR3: TGTGCCAGCAGTTACTCGTCTAATCCACCCTTCCACTTT.

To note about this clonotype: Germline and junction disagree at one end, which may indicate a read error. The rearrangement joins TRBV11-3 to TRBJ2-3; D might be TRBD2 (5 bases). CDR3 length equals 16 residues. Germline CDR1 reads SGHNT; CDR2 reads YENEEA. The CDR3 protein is CVSSSGLADITDTQFF. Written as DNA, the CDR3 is TGTGTCAGCAGCTCCGGGCTAGCAGATATCACAGATACGCAGTTTTTT.

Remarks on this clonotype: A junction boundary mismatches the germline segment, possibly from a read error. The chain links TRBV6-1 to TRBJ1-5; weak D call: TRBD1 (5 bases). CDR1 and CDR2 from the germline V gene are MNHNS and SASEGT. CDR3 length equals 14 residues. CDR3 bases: TGTGCCAGCAGTAAATTGACCGGGGGTCAGCCCCTGCATTTT. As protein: CASSKLTGGQPLHF.

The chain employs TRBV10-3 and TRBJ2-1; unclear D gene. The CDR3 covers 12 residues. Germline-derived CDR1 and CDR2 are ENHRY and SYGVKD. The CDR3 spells CVTHDIYNEQFF. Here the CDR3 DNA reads TGTGTCACCCACGACATTTACAATGAGCAGTTCTTC.

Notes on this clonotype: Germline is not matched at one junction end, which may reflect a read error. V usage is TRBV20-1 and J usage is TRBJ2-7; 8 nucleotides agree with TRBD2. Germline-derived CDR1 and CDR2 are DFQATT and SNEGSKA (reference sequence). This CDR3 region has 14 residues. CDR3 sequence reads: CGATSGSSSYEQYF. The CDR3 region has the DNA TGCGGTGCCACAAGCGGGAGCAGTTCCTACGAGCAGTACTTT.